Listed below are T cell receptor beta chains from one sample, sequenced in a study of blood T cell repertoires in COVID-19. Sequencing was performed with immunoSEQ multiplex PCR; in TCRdb, only in-frame clones are kept and a portion is missing. Of roughly 50,000 clones listed, about 91% are singletons. Input material: peripheral blood. The origin of the receptors is a man between 45 and 60 years old with active COVID-19. Both conserved end residues are part of each CDR3. The D gene is left open where the match is weak. Expanded clones are given a class, and other clones once, few, many or no size at all.

j_call: TRBJ2-3; clone_size: -; d_call: TRBD1; v_call: TRBV5-4; cdr3_nt: TGTGCCAGCAGCAAACGACAGGGCGCAGATACGCAGTATTTT; cdr3_aa: CASSKRQGADTQYF
j_call: TRBJ2-5; clone_size: -; d_call: TRBD2; v_call: TRBV20-1; cdr3_nt: TGCAGTGCTAGTAGCCTAGCGGGGGGGCGTGAGACCCAGTACTTC; cdr3_aa: CSASSLAGGRETQYF
j_call: TRBJ2-2; clone_size: -; d_call: TRBD1; v_call: TRBV10-3; cdr3_nt: TGTGCCATCCTTCCGGGACAGGGGGTCACCGGGGAGCTGTTTTTT; cdr3_aa: CAILPGQGVTGELFF
j_call: TRBJ2-7; clone_size: -; d_call: TRBD2; v_call: TRBV10-3; cdr3_nt: TGTGCCATCAGTGACCCTAGCGGATACGAGCAGTACTTC; cdr3_aa: CAISDPSGYEQYF
j_call: TRBJ1-1; clone_size: -; d_call: -; v_call: TRBV9; cdr3_nt: TGTGCCAGCAGCGGAAGACGGGGGAACACTGAAGCTTTCTTT; cdr3_aa: CASSGRRGNTEAFF
j_call: TRBJ2-3; clone_size: -; d_call: TRBD2; v_call: TRBV4-2; cdr3_nt: TGTGCCAGCAGCCAATCCCCCTCCAGCGGGGAAGATACGCAGTATTTT; cdr3_aa: CASSQSPSSGEDTQYF
j_call: TRBJ2-3; clone_size: -; d_call: TRBD1; v_call: TRBV29-1; cdr3_nt: TGCAGCGCTGGGGACAGGGGCGGGGATACGCAGTATTTT; cdr3_aa: CSAGDRGGDTQYF
j_call: TRBJ2-2; clone_size: -; d_call: TRBD1; v_call: TRBV27; cdr3_nt: TGTGCCAGCAGTTGGCTTAGGGTCAGGGGGTTTTTCACCGGGGAGCTGTTTTTT; cdr3_aa: CASSWLRVRGFFTGELFF
j_call: TRBJ2-1; clone_size: -; d_call: -; v_call: TRBV30; cdr3_nt: TGTGCCTGGAGCGAACGAGGACTATTACCGTTCTTC; cdr3_aa: CAWSERGLLPFF
j_call: TRBJ2-7; clone_size: -; d_call: -; v_call: TRBV18; cdr3_nt: TGTGCCAGCTCACCCTCGGCCAGGGGCGCGTCCTACGAGCAGTACTTC; cdr3_aa: CASSPSARGASYEQYF
j_call: TRBJ2-3; clone_size: -; d_call: -; v_call: TRBV28; cdr3_nt: TGTGCCAGCAGTAAGGGGGGGCCGGCAGATACGCAGTATTTT; cdr3_aa: CASSKGGPADTQYF
j_call: TRBJ2-3; clone_size: -; d_call: TRBD2; v_call: TRBV9; cdr3_nt: TGTGCCAGCAGCGTAGGGCTAGCGGGAGGAGAAGATACGCAGTATTTT; cdr3_aa: CASSVGLAGGEDTQYF
j_call: TRBJ2-5; clone_size: -; d_call: -; v_call: TRBV19; cdr3_nt: TGTGCCAGTAGTCCGCACCCCTCGCCGGTGGAGACCCAGTACTTC; cdr3_aa: CASSPHPSPVETQYF
j_call: TRBJ1-6; clone_size: -; d_call: -; v_call: TRBV5-1; cdr3_nt: TGCGCCAGCAGCCCCAACGCACGGACTAGCTCCTATAATTCACCCCTCCACTTT; cdr3_aa: CASSPNARTSSYNSPLHF
j_call: TRBJ1-3; clone_size: -; d_call: TRBD1; v_call: TRBV29-1; cdr3_nt: TGCAGCGTCCGGACAGGGGGGTCCACCATATATTTT; cdr3_aa: CSVRTGGSTIYF
j_call: TRBJ2-7; clone_size: -; d_call: -; v_call: TRBV6-2/TRBV6-3; cdr3_nt: TGTGCCAGCAGTTGGCTGGAGGGTGGCGAGCAGTACTTC; cdr3_aa: CASSWLEGGEQYF
j_call: TRBJ1-5; clone_size: -; d_call: -; v_call: TRBV9; cdr3_nt: TGTGCCAGCAGCGTCCACCGCGGTGGCTTCGGCAATCAGCCCCAGCATTTT; cdr3_aa: CASSVHRGGFGNQPQHF
j_call: TRBJ2-7; clone_size: -; d_call: TRBD2; v_call: TRBV19; cdr3_nt: TGTGCCAGTAGTACGATAGCGGGAGCTTACGAGCAGTACTTC; cdr3_aa: CASSTIAGAYEQYF
j_call: TRBJ2-7; clone_size: once; d_call: TRBD2; v_call: TRBV5-1; cdr3_nt: TGCGCCAGCAGCTTTCTGGCGGGGGCCTACGAGCAGTACTTC; cdr3_aa: CASSFLAGAYEQYF
j_call: TRBJ2-1; clone_size: once; d_call: -; v_call: TRBV4-1; cdr3_nt: TGCGCCAGCAGCCATCCCAAAGGAGGGACGTCCAGTTACAATGAGCAGTTCTTC; cdr3_aa: CASSHPKGGTSSYNEQFF
j_call: TRBJ2-1; clone_size: -; d_call: -; v_call: TRBV19; cdr3_nt: TGTGCCAGTAGCATAGAGGGCAGCTACAATGAGCAGTTCTTC; cdr3_aa: CASSIEGSYNEQFF
j_call: TRBJ1-4; clone_size: -; d_call: -; v_call: TRBV3-1/TRBV3-2; cdr3_nt: TGTGCCAGCAGCACAGGGATGGATGAAAAACTGTTTTTT; cdr3_aa: CASSTGMDEKLFF
j_call: TRBJ2-7; clone_size: -; d_call: -; v_call: TRBV29-1; cdr3_nt: TGCAGCGTTAACACTCACCGGGACTCTCGGGAGCAGTACTTC; cdr3_aa: CSVNTHRDSREQYF
j_call: TRBJ1-2; clone_size: -; d_call: -; v_call: TRBV19; cdr3_nt: TGTGCCAGTAGTCCCCTCCGGGGAATTGACTATGGCTACACCTTC; cdr3_aa: CASSPLRGIDYGYTF
j_call: TRBJ2-3; clone_size: -; d_call: TRBD1; v_call: TRBV5-1; cdr3_nt: TGCGCCAGCAGCTCACAGGGGTTCGGCACAGATACGCAGTATTTT; cdr3_aa: CASSSQGFGTDTQYF
j_call: TRBJ2-1; clone_size: -; d_call: -; v_call: TRBV3-1/TRBV3-2; cdr3_nt: TGTGCCAGCAGCCAGATGCTCGGAGAGGACAATGAGCAGTTCTTC; cdr3_aa: CASSQMLGEDNEQFF
j_call: TRBJ2-7; clone_size: -; d_call: TRBD1; v_call: TRBV15; cdr3_nt: TGTGCCACCAGCAGAGAGAGGACAGGAGGTAATGAGCAGTACTTC; cdr3_aa: CATSRERTGGNEQYF
j_call: TRBJ2-3; clone_size: -; d_call: -; v_call: TRBV7-9; cdr3_nt: TGTGCCAGCAGCTTAGAGGGGAGCACAGATACGCAGTATTTT; cdr3_aa: CASSLEGSTDTQYF
j_call: TRBJ2-5; clone_size: -; d_call: TRBD1; v_call: TRBV11-1; cdr3_nt: TGTGCCAGCAGCTTAGCGGGACAGTACCAAGAGACCCAGTACTTC; cdr3_aa: CASSLAGQYQETQYF
j_call: TRBJ1-5; clone_size: few; d_call: -; v_call: TRBV19; cdr3_nt: TGTGCCAGTAGTATGTTGAGGGAGGAGCAGCCCCAGCATTTT; cdr3_aa: CASSMLREEQPQHF
j_call: TRBJ2-3; clone_size: -; d_call: TRBD2; v_call: TRBV4-2; cdr3_nt: TGTGCCAGCAGCCAAGACGGGGGGGCTTCGGATACGCAGTATTTT; cdr3_aa: CASSQDGGASDTQYF
j_call: TRBJ1-1; clone_size: -; d_call: -; v_call: TRBV5-6; cdr3_nt: TGTGCCAGCACCTCGGAGCAATACACTGAAGCTTTCTTT; cdr3_aa: CASTSEQYTEAFF
j_call: TRBJ2-3; clone_size: -; d_call: TRBD2; v_call: TRBV5-4; cdr3_nt: TGTGCCAGCAGCTTGGCACTAGCGGGAGCATTAGATACGCAGTATTTT; cdr3_aa: CASSLALAGALDTQYF
j_call: TRBJ2-1; clone_size: -; d_call: -; v_call: TRBV6-4; cdr3_nt: TGTGCCAGCAGTGCGGGTGCTAGGAATGAGCAGTTCTTC; cdr3_aa: CASSAGARNEQFF
j_call: TRBJ2-7; clone_size: -; d_call: TRBD2; v_call: TRBV2; cdr3_nt: TGTGCCAGCAGTGAAGATGGACTAGCGGGAGTCGAGCAGTACTTC; cdr3_aa: CASSEDGLAGVEQYF